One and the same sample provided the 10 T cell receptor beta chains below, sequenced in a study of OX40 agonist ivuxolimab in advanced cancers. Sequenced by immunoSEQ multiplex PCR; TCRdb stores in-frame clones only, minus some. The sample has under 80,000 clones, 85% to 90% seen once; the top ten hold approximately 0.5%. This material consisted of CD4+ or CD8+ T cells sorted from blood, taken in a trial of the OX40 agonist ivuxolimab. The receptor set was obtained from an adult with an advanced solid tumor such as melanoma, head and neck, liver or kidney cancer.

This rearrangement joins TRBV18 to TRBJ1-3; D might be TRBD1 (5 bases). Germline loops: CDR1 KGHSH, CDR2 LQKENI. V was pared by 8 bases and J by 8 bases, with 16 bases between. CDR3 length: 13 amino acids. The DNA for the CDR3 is TGTGCCAGCCACCCCTTACGGGGCGACACCATATATTTT. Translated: CASHPLRGDTIYF.

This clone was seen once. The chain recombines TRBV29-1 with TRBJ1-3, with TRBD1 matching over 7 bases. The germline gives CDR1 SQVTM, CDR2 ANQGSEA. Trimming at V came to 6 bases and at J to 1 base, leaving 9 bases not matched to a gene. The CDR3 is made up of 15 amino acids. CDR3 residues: CSVRGRGHSGNTIYF. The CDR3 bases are TGCAGCGTGAGGGGGAGGGGGCATTCTGGAAACACCATATATTTT.

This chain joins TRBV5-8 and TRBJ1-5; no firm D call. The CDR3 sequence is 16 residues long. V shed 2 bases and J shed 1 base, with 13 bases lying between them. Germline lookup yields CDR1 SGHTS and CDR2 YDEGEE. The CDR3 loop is CASSFAYGYSNQPQHF. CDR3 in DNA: TGTGCCAGCAGCTTCGCCTACGGGTACAGCAATCAGCCCCAGCATTTT.

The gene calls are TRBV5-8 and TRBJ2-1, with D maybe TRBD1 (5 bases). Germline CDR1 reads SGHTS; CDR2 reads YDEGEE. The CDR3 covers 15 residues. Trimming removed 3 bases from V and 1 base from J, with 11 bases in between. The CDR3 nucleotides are TGTGCCAGCAGCTACCAGGGTGGGTCCTACAATGAGCAGTTCTTC. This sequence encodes CASSYQGGSYNEQFF.

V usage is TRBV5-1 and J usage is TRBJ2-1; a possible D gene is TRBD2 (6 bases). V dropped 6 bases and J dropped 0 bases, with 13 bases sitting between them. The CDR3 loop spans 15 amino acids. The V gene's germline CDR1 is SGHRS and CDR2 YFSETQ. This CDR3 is CASKITGDSYNEQFF. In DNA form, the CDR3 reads TGCGCCAGCAAAATTACGGGGGACTCCTACAATGAGCAGTTCTTC.

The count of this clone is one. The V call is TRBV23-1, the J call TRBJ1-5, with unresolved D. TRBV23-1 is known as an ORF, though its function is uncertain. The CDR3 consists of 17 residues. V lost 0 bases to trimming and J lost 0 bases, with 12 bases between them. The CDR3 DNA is TGCGCCAGCAGTCAATCGGAGGAGGGCTATAGCAATCAGCCCCAGCATTTT. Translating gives CASSQSEEGYSNQPQHF.

The CDR3 loop reads CASGTGRLAEQYF. The CDR3 DNA reads TGTGCCAGCGGCACAGGCCGACTAGCCGAGCAGTACTTC. V and J are TRBV2 and TRBJ2-7, with TRBD2 identical over 7 bases. This CDR3 contains 13 residues. With V trimmed by 8 bases and J by 6 bases, 10 bases remained unmatched. Germline V gene lookup returns CDR1 SNHLY and CDR2 FYNNEI.

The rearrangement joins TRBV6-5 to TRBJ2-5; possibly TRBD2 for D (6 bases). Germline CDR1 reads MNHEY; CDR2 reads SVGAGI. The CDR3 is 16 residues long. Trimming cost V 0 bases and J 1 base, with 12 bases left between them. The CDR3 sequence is CASSYSLGSGQETQYF. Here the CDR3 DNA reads TGTGCCAGCAGTTACTCCCTCGGGAGCGGCCAAGAGACCCAGTACTTC.

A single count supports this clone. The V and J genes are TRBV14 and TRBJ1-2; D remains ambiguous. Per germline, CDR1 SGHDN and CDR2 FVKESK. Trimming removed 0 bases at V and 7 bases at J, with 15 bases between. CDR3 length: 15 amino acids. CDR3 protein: CASSQDGEKRFGYTF. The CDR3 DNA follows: TGTGCCAGCAGCCAAGATGGGGAAAAAAGGTTTGGCTACACCTTC.

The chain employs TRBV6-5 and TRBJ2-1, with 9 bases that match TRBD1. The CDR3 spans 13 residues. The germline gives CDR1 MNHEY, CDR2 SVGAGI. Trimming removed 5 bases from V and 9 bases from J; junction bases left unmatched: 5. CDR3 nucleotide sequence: TGTGCCAGCAGTACAGACAGGGGGATTGAGCAGTTCTTC. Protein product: CASSTDRGIEQFF.